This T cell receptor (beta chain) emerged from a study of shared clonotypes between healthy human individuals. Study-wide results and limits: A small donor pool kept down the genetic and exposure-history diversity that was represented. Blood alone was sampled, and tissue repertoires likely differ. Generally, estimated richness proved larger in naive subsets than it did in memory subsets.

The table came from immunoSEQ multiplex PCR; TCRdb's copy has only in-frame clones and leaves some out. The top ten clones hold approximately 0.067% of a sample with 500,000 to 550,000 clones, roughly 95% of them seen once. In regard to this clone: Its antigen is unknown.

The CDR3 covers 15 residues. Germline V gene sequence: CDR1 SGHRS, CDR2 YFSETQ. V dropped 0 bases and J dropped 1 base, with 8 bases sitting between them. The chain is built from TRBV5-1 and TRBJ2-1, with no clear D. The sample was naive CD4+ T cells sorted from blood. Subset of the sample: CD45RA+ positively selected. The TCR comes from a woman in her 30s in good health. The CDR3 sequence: CASSLGWGSYNEQFF. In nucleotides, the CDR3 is TGCGCCAGCAGCTTGGGATGGGGTTCCTACAATGAGCAGTTCTTC.